This record concerns one T cell receptor (beta chain) sequence. What it recognizes is unknown. This CDR3 region has 16 residues. Germline-derived CDR1 and CDR2 are SGDLS and YYNGEE. With V trimmed by 0 bases and J by 8 bases, 9 bases remained unmatched. The data were obtained in a study of cytomegalovirus exposure and HLA in healthy donors. The repertoire was sequenced with immunoSEQ multiplex PCR; TCRdb's copy has only in-frame clones and lacks some. This sample has under 95,000 clones; approximately 93% occur once, and the top ten carry roughly 3.4%. Notes on the study in general: As confirmed in vitro, a few CMV-associated chains were specific for CMV antigens. First-cohort TCR clusters were later found to tend to co-occur in the 130 or so validation repertoires. The study recorded 150 to 200 TCR beta chains that were cytomegalovirus-associated.

The chain recombines TRBV9 with TRBJ2-1; 9 nucleotides agree with TRBD2. Input material: PBMCs. This TCR derives from a woman aged 18-29 years in good health and CMV-seropositive. CDR3 nucleotides: TGTGCCAGCAGCGTAGGCGGGAGGGCCTCGTTCTATGAGCAGTTCTTC. It codes for CASSVGGRASFYEQFF.